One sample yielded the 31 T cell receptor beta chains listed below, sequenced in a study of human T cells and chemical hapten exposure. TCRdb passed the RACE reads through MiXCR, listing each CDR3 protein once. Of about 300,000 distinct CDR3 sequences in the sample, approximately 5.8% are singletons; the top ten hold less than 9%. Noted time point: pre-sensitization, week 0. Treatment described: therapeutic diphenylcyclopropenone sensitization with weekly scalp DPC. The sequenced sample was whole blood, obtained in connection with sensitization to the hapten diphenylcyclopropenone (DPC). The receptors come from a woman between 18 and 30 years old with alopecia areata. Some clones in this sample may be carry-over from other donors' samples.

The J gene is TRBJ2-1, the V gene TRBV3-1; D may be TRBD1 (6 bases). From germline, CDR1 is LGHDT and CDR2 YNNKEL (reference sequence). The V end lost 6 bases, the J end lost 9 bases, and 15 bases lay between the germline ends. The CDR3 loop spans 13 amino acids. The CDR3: CASSGILQGEQFF. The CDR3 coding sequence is TGTGCCAGCAGTGGGATTTTACAGGGTGAGCAGTTCTTC.

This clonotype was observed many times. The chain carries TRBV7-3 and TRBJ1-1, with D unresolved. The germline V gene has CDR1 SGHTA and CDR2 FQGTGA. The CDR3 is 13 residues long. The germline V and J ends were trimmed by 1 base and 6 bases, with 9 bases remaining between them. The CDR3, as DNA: TGTGCCAGCAGCTTAAAAGGAGTAGCTGAAGCTTTCTTT. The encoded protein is CASSLKGVAEAFF.

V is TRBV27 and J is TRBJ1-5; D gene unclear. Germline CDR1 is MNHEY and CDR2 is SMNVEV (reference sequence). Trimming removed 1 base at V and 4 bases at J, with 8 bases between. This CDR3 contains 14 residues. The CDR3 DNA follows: TGTGCCAGCAGTTTATTAGCGAGGAATCAGCCCCAGCATTTT. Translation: CASSLLARNQPQHF.

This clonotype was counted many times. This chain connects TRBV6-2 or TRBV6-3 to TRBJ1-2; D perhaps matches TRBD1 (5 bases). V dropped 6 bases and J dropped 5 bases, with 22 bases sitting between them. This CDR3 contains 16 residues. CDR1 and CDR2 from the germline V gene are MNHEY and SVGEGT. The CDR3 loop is CASRSLPGTALYGYTF. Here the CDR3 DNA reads TGTGCCAGCAGGTCCCTTCCTGGGACTGCCCTTTATGGCTACACCTTC.

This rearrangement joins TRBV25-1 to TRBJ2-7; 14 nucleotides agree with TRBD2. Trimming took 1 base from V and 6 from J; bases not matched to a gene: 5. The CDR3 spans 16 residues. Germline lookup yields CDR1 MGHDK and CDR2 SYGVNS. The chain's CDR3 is CASSEWATSGGAEQYF. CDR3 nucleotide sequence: TGTGCCAGCAGTGAATGGGCGACTAGCGGGGGGGCCGAGCAGTACTTC.

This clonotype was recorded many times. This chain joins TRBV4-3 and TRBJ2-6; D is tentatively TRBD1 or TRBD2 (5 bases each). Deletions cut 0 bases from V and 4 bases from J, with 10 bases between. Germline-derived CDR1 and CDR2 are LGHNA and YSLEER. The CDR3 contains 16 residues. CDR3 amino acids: CASSQDEGTGANVLTF. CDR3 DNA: TGCGCCAGCAGCCAAGATGAGGGGACCGGGGCCAACGTCCTGACTTTC.

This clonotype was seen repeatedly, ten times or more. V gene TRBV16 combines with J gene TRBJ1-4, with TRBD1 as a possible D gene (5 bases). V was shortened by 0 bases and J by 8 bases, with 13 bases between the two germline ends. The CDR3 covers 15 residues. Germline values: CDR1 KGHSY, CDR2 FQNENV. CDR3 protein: CASSQSSQGGEKLFF. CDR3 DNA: TGTGCCAGCAGCCAATCATCGCAGGGAGGGGAAAAACTGTTTTTT.

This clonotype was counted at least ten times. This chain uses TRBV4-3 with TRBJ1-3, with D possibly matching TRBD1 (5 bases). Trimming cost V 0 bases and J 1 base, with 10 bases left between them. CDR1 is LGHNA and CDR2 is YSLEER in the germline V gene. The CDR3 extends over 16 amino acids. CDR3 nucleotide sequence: TGCGCCAGCAGCCAAGATTGGGGGAGTTCTGGAAACACCATATATTTT. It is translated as CASSQDWGSSGNTIYF.

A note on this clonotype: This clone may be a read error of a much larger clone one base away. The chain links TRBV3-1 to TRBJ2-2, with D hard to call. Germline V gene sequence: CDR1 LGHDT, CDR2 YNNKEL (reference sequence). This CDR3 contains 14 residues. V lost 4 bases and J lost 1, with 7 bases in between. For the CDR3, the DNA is TGTGCCAGCAGCCGAGCCAGGAACACCGGGGAGCTGTTTTTT. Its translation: CASSRARNTGELFF.

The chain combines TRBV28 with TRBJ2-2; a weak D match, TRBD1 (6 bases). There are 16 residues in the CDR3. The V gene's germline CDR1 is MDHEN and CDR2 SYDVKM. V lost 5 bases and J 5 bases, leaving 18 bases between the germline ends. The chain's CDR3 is CASSQQGFQGTGELFF. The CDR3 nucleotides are TGTGCCAGCAGTCAACAGGGTTTCCAGGGGACCGGGGAGCTGTTTTTT.

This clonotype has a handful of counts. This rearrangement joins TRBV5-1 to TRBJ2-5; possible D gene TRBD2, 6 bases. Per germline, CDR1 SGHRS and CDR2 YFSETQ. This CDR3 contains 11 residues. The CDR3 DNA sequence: TGCCCGCGGGACGTCCAAGAGACCCAGTACTTC. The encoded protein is CPRDVQETQYF.

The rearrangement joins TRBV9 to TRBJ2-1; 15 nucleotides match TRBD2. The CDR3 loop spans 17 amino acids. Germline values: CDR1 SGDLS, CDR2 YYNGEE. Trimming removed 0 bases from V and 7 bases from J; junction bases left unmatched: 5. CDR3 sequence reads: CASSVVAGTSGRNEQFF. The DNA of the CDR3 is TGTGCCAGCAGCGTAGTAGCAGGGACTAGCGGGAGGAATGAGCAGTTCTTC.

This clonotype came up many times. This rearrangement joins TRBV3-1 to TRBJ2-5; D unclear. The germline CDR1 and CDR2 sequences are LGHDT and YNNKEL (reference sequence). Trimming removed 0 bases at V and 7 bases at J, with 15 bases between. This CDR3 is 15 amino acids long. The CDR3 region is CASSQDRALPGTQYF. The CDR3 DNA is TGTGCCAGCAGCCAAGATAGGGCGTTACCTGGGACCCAGTACTTC.

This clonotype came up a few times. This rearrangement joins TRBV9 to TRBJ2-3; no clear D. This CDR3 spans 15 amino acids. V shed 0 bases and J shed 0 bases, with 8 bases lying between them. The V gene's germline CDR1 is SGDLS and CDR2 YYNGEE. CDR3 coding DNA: TGTGCCAGCAGCGTAGAATGGGGAAGCACAGATACGCAGTATTTT. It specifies CASSVEWGSTDTQYF.

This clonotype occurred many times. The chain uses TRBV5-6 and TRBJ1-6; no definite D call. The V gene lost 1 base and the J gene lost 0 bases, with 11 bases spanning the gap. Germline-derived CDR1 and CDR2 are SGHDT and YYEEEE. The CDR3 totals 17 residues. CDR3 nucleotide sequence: TGTGCCAGCAGCTTGAATAAGGGCAGCTCCTATAATTCACCCCTCCACTTT. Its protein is CASSLNKGSSYNSPLHF.

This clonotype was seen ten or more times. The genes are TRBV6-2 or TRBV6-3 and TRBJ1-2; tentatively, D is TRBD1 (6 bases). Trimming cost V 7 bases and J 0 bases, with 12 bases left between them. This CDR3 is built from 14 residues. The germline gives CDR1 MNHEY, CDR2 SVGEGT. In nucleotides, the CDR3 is TGTGCCAGCACCCACAGGGCTTCTAACTATGGCTACACCTTC. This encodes CASTHRASNYGYTF.

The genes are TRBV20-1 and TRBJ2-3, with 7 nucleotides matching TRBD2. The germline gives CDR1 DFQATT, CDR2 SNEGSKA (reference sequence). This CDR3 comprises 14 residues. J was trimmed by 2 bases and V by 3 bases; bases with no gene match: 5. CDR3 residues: CSASGAGDTDTQYF. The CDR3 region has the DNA TGCAGTGCTAGTGGGGCGGGGGACACAGATACGCAGTATTTT.

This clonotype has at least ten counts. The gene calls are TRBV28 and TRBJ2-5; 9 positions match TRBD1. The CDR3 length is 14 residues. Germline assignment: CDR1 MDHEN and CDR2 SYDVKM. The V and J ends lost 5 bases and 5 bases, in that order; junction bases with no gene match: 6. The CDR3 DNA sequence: TGTGCCAGCAGTGCGGGACAGGGAGCGGAGACCCAGTACTTC. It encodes CASSAGQGAETQYF.

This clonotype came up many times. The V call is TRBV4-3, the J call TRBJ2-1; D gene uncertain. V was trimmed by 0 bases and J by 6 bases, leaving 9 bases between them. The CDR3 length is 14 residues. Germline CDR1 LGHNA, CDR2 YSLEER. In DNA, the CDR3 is TGCGCCAGCAGCCAAGATTCCCTAATCAATGAGCAGTTCTTC. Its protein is CASSQDSLINEQFF.

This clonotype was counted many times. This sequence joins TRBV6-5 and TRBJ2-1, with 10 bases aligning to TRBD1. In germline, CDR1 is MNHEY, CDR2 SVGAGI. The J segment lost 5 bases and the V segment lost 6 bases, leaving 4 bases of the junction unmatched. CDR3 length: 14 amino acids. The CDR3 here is CASRPGQGNNEQFF. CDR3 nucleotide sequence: TGTGCCAGCAGACCGGGACAGGGGAACAATGAGCAGTTCTTC.

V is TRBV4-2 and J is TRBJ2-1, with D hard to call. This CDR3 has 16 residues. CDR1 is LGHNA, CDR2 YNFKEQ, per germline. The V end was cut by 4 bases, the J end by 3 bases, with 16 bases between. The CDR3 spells CASSRKLRDLYNEQFF. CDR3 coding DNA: TGTGCCAGCAGCCGAAAGCTCCGAGACCTCTACAATGAGCAGTTCTTC.

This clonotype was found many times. This chain's CDR3 is CATSEAGGFQETQYF. DNA of the CDR3: TGTGCCACCAGTGAAGCGGGGGGCTTCCAAGAGACCCAGTACTTC. This rearrangement joins TRBV24-1 to TRBJ2-5; 9 bases fit TRBD2. V gave up 4 bases and J gave up 1 base; unmatched junction bases: 3. This CDR3 has 15 residues. Germline CDR1 is KGHDR and CDR2 is SFDVKD.

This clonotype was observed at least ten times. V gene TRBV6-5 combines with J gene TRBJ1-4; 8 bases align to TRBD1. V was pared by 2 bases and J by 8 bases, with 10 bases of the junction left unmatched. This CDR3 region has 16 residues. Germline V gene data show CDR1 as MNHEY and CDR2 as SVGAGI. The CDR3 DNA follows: TGTGCCAGCAGTTACCAGCTTGGACAGGGCCCCGAAAAACTGTTTTTT. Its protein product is CASSYQLGQGPEKLFF.

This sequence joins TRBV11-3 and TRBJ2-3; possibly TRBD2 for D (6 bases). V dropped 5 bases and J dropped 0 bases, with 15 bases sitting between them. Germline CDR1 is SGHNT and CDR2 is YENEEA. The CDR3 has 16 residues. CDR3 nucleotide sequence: TGTGCCAGCAGCCAACGTCGGGACTCCAGCACAGATACGCAGTATTTT. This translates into CASSQRRDSSTDTQYF.

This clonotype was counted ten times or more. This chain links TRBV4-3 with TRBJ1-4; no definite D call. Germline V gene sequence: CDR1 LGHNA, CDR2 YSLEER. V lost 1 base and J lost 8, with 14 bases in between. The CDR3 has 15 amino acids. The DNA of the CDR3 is TGCGCCAGCAGCCAAGGTCTACAGTTGCTCGAAAAACTGTTTTTT. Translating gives CASSQGLQLLEKLFF.

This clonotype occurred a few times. The CDR3 spells CASSQASSGEGTFF. As DNA, the CDR3 is TGCGCCAGCAGCCAAGCTTCCTCAGGAGAAGGGACTTTCTTT. The chain recombines TRBV4-1 with TRBJ1-1; D unresolved. CDR1 MGHRA and CDR2 YSYEKL come from the germline V gene. The CDR3 sequence is 14 residues long. V shed 1 base and J shed 12 bases, with 18 bases lying between them.

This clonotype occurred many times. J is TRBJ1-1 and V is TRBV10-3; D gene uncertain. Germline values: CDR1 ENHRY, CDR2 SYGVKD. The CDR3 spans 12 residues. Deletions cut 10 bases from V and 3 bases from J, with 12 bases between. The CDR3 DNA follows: TGTGCCACTACCCCCGGGGACACTGAAGCTTTCTTT. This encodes CATTPGDTEAFF.

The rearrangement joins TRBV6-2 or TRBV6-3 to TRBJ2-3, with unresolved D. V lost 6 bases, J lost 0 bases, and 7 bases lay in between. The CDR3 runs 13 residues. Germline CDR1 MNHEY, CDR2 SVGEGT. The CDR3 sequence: CASRLPSTDTQYF. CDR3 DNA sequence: TGTGCCAGCAGGCTGCCCAGCACAGATACGCAGTATTTT.

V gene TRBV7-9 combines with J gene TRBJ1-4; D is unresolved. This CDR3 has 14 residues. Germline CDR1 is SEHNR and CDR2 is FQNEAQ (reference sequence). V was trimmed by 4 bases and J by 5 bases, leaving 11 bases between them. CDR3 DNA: TGTGCCAGCAGCTCCACGGCTTCCAATGAAAAACTGTTTTTT. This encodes CASSSTASNEKLFF.

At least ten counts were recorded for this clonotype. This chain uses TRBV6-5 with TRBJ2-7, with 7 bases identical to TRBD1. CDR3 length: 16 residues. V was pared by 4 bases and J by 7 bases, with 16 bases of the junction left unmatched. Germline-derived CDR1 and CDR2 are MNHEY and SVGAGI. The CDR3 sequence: CASSSYQQGQAWEQYF. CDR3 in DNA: TGTGCCAGCAGTTCCTATCAACAGGGGCAGGCGTGGGAGCAGTACTTC.

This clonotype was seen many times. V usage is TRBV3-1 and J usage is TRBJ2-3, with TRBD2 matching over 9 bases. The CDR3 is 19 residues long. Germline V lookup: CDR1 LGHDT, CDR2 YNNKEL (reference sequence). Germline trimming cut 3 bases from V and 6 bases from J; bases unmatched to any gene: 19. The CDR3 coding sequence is TGTGCCAGCAGCCATCTCCTCCCCCCGTGGCTAGCGGGGAGGGATACGCAGTATTTT. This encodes CASSHLLPPWLAGRDTQYF.